This T cell receptor beta chain appears in the sequencing data of a study of blood T cell repertoires in COVID-19 (dated by TCRdb to the early 2020s). For the study in its entirety: The collaborator samples originated in the United States, Italy and Spain and spanned the acute and convalescent phases of COVID-19. Deeply sampled blood TCRbeta repertoires from subjects exposed to, actively infected with, or recovered from COVID-19 were included in the dataset. Where available, HLA class I and class II types were taken from metadata supplied by the sample provider and were not determined by assay-based typing. Samples came from the ongoing ImmuneRACE study (first 160 participants) plus 1,254 subjects from 6 global collaborators. The repertoires were released in a freely available public database meant as a resource for research on the immune response to SARS-CoV-2. Sample metadata almost always included a de-identified subject ID, COVID-19 status, age in years and sex. The material from the prospective study consisted of cDNA or gDNA derived from T cells, B-cell-depleted T cells, or PBMCs.

According to the germline V gene, CDR1 reads MDHEN and CDR2 reads SYDVKM. Trimming costs V 1 base and J 0 bases, and their ends lie 18 bases apart. Inclusive of the bounding cysteine and phenylalanine, the CDR3 is 18 residues long. Left in the record is the CDR3 DNA by itself, 54 bases read in frame from the first base. About this clone itself: Its specific antigen is unknown. No much larger clone exists at a distance of one base, and base qualities are not known.

The collaborating institutions used their own protocols to collect whole blood in K2EDTA tubes. For TCRbeta analysis, collaborators shipped samples as frozen whole blood, isolated PBMCs, or DNA extracted from either of those sample types. The immunoSEQ Assay, a bias-controlled multiplex PCR, was used to amplify TCRbeta CDR3 regions from genomic DNA. In the paper's pipeline: The number of nucleated cells in each sample was estimated from the amplification of reference gene primers within the assay. To quantify the absolute abundance of each unique TCRbeta CDR3 rearrangement, sequence reads were collapsed and filtered. For each sample, productive Simpson clonality was calculated as the square root of Simpson's diversity index across productive rearrangements. Drawn from immuneACCESS, this table holds only the in-frame rearrangements with V and J called that TCRdb kept. Clones are partly lost; checked studies trace under half to an unresolved V gene and leave the rest unexplained. V and J calls and clone size are those listed in that table; D and trimming were worked out from the DNA. The sample table contains 150,000 to 200,000 clones; only one count was recorded for approximately 86% of them. The ten biggest clones cover around 6.5% of the sample.

Findings and caveats that apply to the study as a whole: Clinical and demographic metadata were provided uncurated, with the amount varying by source and participant.

The sequence came from a woman of 80 years or more in a cohort sampled during active or convalescent COVID-19. In this chain, TRBV28 is recombined with TRBJ1-2, with TRBD1 tentatively as D gene (6 bases match). Source material: peripheral blood. The CDR3 corresponds to CASSLFRTASGANYGYTF. The DNA sequence is given as TGTGCCAGCAGTTTATTTAGGACAGCTTCCGGAGCTAACTATGGCTACACCTTC.